This T cell receptor beta chain is drawn from a study of blood T cell repertoires in COVID-19. Study details: Nucleic acid was either cDNA or gDNA, and it came from T cells, B-cell-depleted T cells, or PBMCs.

The germline V gene encodes CDR1 MGHDK and CDR2 SYGVNS. The CDR3 is made up of 13 amino acids. The V end was cut by 1 base, the J end by 7 bases, with 8 bases between. This clone was seen more than once but under ten times. Original data processing: Estimation of nucleated cell counts was performed using reference gene primer amplification. Generated by immunoSEQ multiplex PCR, the TCRdb table keeps only in-frame clones and is missing some. That table is the source of V, J and clone size, and D and trimming were worked out from the DNA. The table lists over 100,000 clones, approximately 85% of them singletons.

The chain recombines TRBV25-1 with TRBJ1-3; D is perhaps TRBD1 (5 bases). Sequenced input: peripheral blood. This TCR was sampled from a man aged 35 to 55 with acute or convalescent COVID-19. CDR3 sequence (DNA): TGTGCCAGCAGTGAATTAGGACACAACACCATATATTTT. This translates into CASSELGHNTIYF.